Below are 24 T cell receptor beta chains sequenced from a single sample in a study of CD8 T cells in Susac syndrome. RNA was extracted with the RNeasy kit, and a quantity of about 0.5 to 1 ug was reverse transcribed using random hexamers. TCRdb independently ran MiXCR on the immunoSEQ multiplex PCR reads; one entry per CDR3 protein. Of roughly 200,000 distinct CDR3 sequences in the sample, roughly 95% were seen once. Sequenced material: CD4+ T cells from PBMCs. The receptors come from a human donor in good health.

J is TRBJ2-2 and V is TRBV11-1; D is unclear. Per the germline V gene, CDR1 is SGHAT and CDR2 is FQDESV (reference sequence). Trimming cost V 0 bases and J 7 bases, with 3 bases left between them. The CDR3 extends over 12 amino acids. CDR3 amino acids: CASSLAVGELFF. CDR3 DNA: TGTGCCAGCAGCTTAGCGGTCGGGGAGCTGTTTTTT.

The rearrangement joins TRBV29-1 to TRBJ2-7; D unresolved. The CDR3 contains 12 residues. Trimming removed 5 bases from V and 4 bases from J, with 12 bases in between. Germline V lookup: CDR1 SQVTM, CDR2 ANQGSEA. The CDR3 nucleotides are TGCAGCGTTCGTAAAGAAACGTACGAGCAGTACTTC. It translates to CSVRKETYEQYF.

This clonotype came up a few times. The chain has TRBV5-1 and TRBJ2-1; perhaps TRBD1 as D (5 bases). This CDR3 contains 13 residues. The V gene's germline CDR1 is SGHRS and CDR2 YFSETQ. Trimming cost V 5 bases and J 8 bases, with 14 bases left between them. CDR3 region: CASRPDSIDEQFF. DNA for the CDR3: TGCGCCAGCAGACCAGACAGCATCGATGAGCAGTTCTTC.

CDR3 bases: TGTGCCAGCTCACGACAGTCGCCGAACACCGGGGAGCTGTTTTTT. It specifies CASSRQSPNTGELFF. The chain employs TRBV18 and TRBJ2-2; a possible D gene is TRBD1 (5 bases). Between the trimmed V and J ends, which lost 4 bases and 0 bases, there was a span of 9 bases. The CDR3 extends over 15 amino acids. CDR1 is KGHSH, CDR2 LQKENI, per germline.

The chain has TRBV20-1 and TRBJ2-3; tentatively, D is TRBD2 (6 bases). Trimming took 5 bases from V and 3 from J, leaving 15 bases between them. The CDR3 runs 14 residues. The germline V gene encodes CDR1 DFQATT and CDR2 SNEGSKA (reference sequence). The CDR3 DNA follows: TGCAGTGCTTACGGGAGCCTTGGGACAGATACGCAGTATTTT. Encoded protein: CSAYGSLGTDTQYF.

The chain combines TRBV30 with TRBJ1-1; 9 nucleotides align to TRBD1. CDR3 size: 16 residues. Germline V gene lookup returns CDR1 GTSNPN and CDR2 SVGIG (reference sequence). V lost 5 bases to trimming and J lost 2 bases; unmatched junction nucleotides: 12. The CDR3 is CAWRLTGGRGNTEAFF. CDR3 in DNA: TGTGCCTGGCGGTTAACAGGGGGCCGGGGTAACACTGAAGCTTTCTTT.

The chain joins TRBV30 to TRBJ1-4; D is uncertain. Trimming shortened V by 5 bases and J by 3 bases, and 1 base separated the two germline ends. Per the germline V gene, CDR1 is GTSNPN and CDR2 is SVGIG (reference sequence). The CDR3 is made up of 10 amino acids. CDR3 DNA: TGTGCCTGGGCTAATGAAAAACTGTTTTTT. It specifies CAWANEKLFF.

The genes are TRBV4-3 and TRBJ2-2, with no clear D. The length of the CDR3 is 12 residues. Germline CDR1 is LGHNA and CDR2 is YSLEER. Trimming left V 1 base short and J 7 bases short, with 4 bases between. In nucleotides, the CDR3 is TGCGCCAGCAGCCAAGTGCTCGGGGAGCTGTTTTTT. The encoded protein is CASSQVLGELFF.

The chain couples TRBV4-3 to TRBJ2-7, with 8 bases aligning to TRBD2. Germline V CDR1 and CDR2: LGHNA, YSLEER. Losses at the gene ends were 3 bases for V and 4 bases for J; bases not matched to a gene: 14. The CDR3 length is 17 residues. For the CDR3, the DNA is TGCGCCAGCAGCCAGGATGGGCAAGCGGGAGTCGAGTACGAGCAGTACTTC. This codes for CASSQDGQAGVEYEQYF.

The V gene is TRBV15, the J gene TRBJ2-5; D unresolved. The CDR3 length is 12 residues. Germline V gives CDR1 LNHNV, CDR2 YYDKDF (reference sequence). V lost 6 bases, J lost 5 bases, and 10 bases lay in between. The CDR3: CATSRVGETQYF. The CDR3 nucleotides are TGTGCCACCAGTAGGGTCGGGGAGACCCAGTACTTC.

The J gene is TRBJ1-2, the V gene TRBV29-1; possible D gene TRBD1, 5 bases. The CDR3 runs 14 residues. The V gene lost 7 bases and the J gene lost 2 bases, with 17 bases spanning the gap. Germline V lookup: CDR1 SQVTM, CDR2 ANQGSEA. Here the CDR3 reads CSASQGSQNYGYTF. CDR3 nucleotides: TGCAGCGCCAGTCAGGGTTCCCAAAACTATGGCTACACCTTC.

This chain connects TRBV5-1 to TRBJ1-1; the D gene is possibly TRBD1 (6 bases). Germline lookup yields CDR1 SGHRS and CDR2 YFSETQ. The CDR3 covers 15 residues. V was cut by 4 bases and J by 4 bases, with 17 bases left in between. Here the CDR3 reads CASSKIQGEGTEAFF. CDR3 DNA sequence: TGCGCCAGCAGCAAAATACAGGGAGAGGGCACTGAAGCTTTCTTT.

The gene calls are TRBV29-1 and TRBJ2-3; unclear D gene. The CDR3 consists of 10 residues. V lost 2 bases to trimming and J lost 4 bases, with 1 base between them. CDR1 and CDR2 from the germline V gene are SQVTM and ANQGSEA. The CDR3 here is CSVEPDTQYF. CDR3 coding DNA: TGCAGCGTTGAACCAGATACGCAGTATTTT.

CDR3 in DNA: TGTGCCAGCAGCCTAGACCCCCAAGAGACCCAGTACTTC. As protein: CASSLDPQETQYF. The chain has TRBV9 and TRBJ2-5; no definite D call. Germline CDR1 is SGDLS and CDR2 is YYNGEE. CDR3 size: 13 residues. V lost 4 bases and J 1 base, leaving 8 bases between the germline ends.

This chain uses TRBV20-1 with TRBJ2-7; TRBD2 agrees at 7 bases. Trimming removed 6 bases from V and 6 bases from J; junction bases left unmatched: 8. This CDR3 has 12 amino acids. The germline V gene has CDR1 DFQATT and CDR2 SNEGSKA (reference sequence). The CDR3 nucleotides are TGCAGTGCCCGAGCGGGATTGCGCGAGCAGTACTTC. Translation gives CSARAGLREQYF.

A single count supports this clonotype. The rearrangement joins TRBV20-1 to TRBJ2-5; no reliable D call. V was pared by 6 bases and J by 5 bases, with 10 bases between. Germline CDR1 DFQATT, CDR2 SNEGSKA (reference sequence). The CDR3 extends over 11 amino acids. CDR3: CSAFSRETQYF. The DNA for the CDR3 is TGCAGTGCCTTCTCCCGGGAGACCCAGTACTTC.

For this clonotype: A junction boundary mismatches the germline segment, possibly from a read error. This chain uses TRBV6-6 with TRBJ1-2; possible D gene TRBD1, 5 bases. This CDR3 contains 13 residues. The germline V gene has CDR1 MNHNY and CDR2 SVGAGI (reference sequence). CDR3 coding DNA: TGTGCCAGCACCCGGGACCTCCCCAATGGCTACACTTTC. Residues: CASTRDLPNGYTF.

The CDR3 coding sequence is TGTGCCAGCAGCTCCGCTCGGACTAGCGGGAGGACCTACGAGCAGTACTTC. Translating gives CASSSARTSGRTYEQYF. The rearrangement uses TRBV6-1 and TRBJ2-7, with 14 bases aligning to TRBD2. CDR3 length equals 17 residues. V trimming: 6 bases; J trimming: 2 bases; junction bases outside the gene matches: 9. Germline CDR1 is MNHNS and CDR2 is SASEGT.

The genes are TRBV28 and TRBJ1-2; tentatively, D is TRBD1 (5 bases). CDR3 size: 12 residues. The germline CDR1 and CDR2 sequences are MDHEN and SYDVKM. Trimming cost V 7 bases and J 5 bases, with 11 bases left between them. As DNA, the CDR3 is TGTGCCAGCACCCCGACAGAATATGGCTACACCTTC. The encoded protein is CASTPTEYGYTF.

The gene calls are TRBV15 and TRBJ1-2; no clear D. V dropped 5 bases and J dropped 4 bases, with 17 bases sitting between them. Germline CDR1 reads LNHNV; CDR2 reads YYDKDF (reference sequence). This CDR3 contains 15 residues. The CDR3 DNA reads as TGTGCCACCAGCCCTGAAAAAGGCGAAGTCTATGGCTACACCTTC. Translating it yields CATSPEKGEVYGYTF.

The chain couples TRBV28 to TRBJ2-5, with TRBD2 matching 8 bases. With V trimmed by 7 bases and J by 0 bases, 7 bases remained unmatched. CDR3 length: 15 residues. Germline CDR1 reads MDHEN; CDR2 reads SYDVKM. The CDR3: CASKVGGRYQETQYF. The DNA of the CDR3 is TGTGCCAGCAAGGTGGGCGGGAGGTACCAAGAGACCCAGTACTTC.

The chain links TRBV13 to TRBJ2-7; D is unresolved. V was trimmed by 5 bases and J by 2 bases, leaving 19 bases between them. The germline V gene encodes CDR1 PRHDT and CDR2 FYEKMQ (reference sequence). This CDR3 contains 16 residues. The CDR3 here is CASSPGPQIPTYEQYF. In nucleotides, the CDR3 is TGTGCCAGCAGCCCAGGTCCCCAGATCCCCACCTACGAGCAGTACTTC.

V gene TRBV15 combines with J gene TRBJ2-7, with D unresolved. Trimming removed 0 bases from V and 2 bases from J, with 5 bases in between. The CDR3 is made up of 13 amino acids. Germline-derived CDR1 and CDR2 are LNHNV and YYDKDF (reference sequence). The CDR3 bases are TGTGCCACCAGCAGAGATCAGGCCTACGAGCAGTACTTC. Its translation: CATSRDQAYEQYF.

This chain links TRBV3-1 with TRBJ2-1, with 8 bases matching TRBD2. The ends lost 2 bases at V and 4 bases at J; junction bases unmatched: 4. In germline, CDR1 is LGHDT, CDR2 YNNKEL (reference sequence). The CDR3 has 15 amino acids. The CDR3 DNA reads TGTGCCAGCAGCCAATTGTCGGGAGGGTACAATGAGCAGTTCTTC. As protein: CASSQLSGGYNEQFF.